These T cell receptor beta chains were read from a single sample in a study of persistence of HIV-infected CD4 T cells. Data came from immunoSEQ multiplex PCR; TCRdb stores just in-frame clones and leaves some out. Of about 64,000 clones listed, about four fifths are singletons. The antigens for these receptors are not known. This specimen consisted of CD4+ T cells sorted from PBMCs after approximately 19-hour stimulation, obtained from a patient who received antiretroviral therapy. All receptors derive from an adult man with HIV who was CMV-seropositive. Each CDR3 is given with its conserved first and last residue. The D gene is left open where the match is weak.

.	TRBV24-1	TRBJ2-1	15	CATSDFRGPQGEQFF
.	TRBV19	TRBJ1-4	16	CASSIDRGTSREKLFF
TRBD1	TRBV12-3/TRBV12-4	TRBJ1-1	13	CASRDRENTEAFF
.	TRBV9	TRBJ1-2	16	CASSQLGAGVNYGYTF
TRBD1	TRBV6-6	TRBJ1-5	15	CASSGTGTGGEAQHF
.	TRBV7-9	TRBJ2-7	16	CASSSPELRKTYEQYF
.	TRBV18	TRBJ1-3	18	CASVSYGRTGISGNTIYF
TRBD2	TRBV7-3	TRBJ2-1	21	CASSPFPGLAGASHVKNEQFF
TRBD1	TRBV5-4	TRBJ1-1	12	CASSQTGAEAFF
.	TRBV7-3	TRBJ2-1	15	CASSPQAGRLNEQFF
.	TRBV24-1	TRBJ1-2	13	CATSDRQSYGYTF
TRBD1	TRBV5-6	TRBJ1-5	15	CASSPGDSPYQPQHF
.	TRBV21-1	TRBJ1-5	16	CASSKEDGSSNQPQHF
.	TRBV7-2	TRBJ2-1	13	CASSWQRYNEQFF
TRBD1	TRBV25-1	TRBJ1-6	15	CASRGTGGANSPLHF
.	TRBV14	TRBJ1-2	15	CASSQLNALSGGYTF
.	TRBV6-5	TRBJ2-7	11	CASSQPYEQYF
.	TRBV14	TRBJ1-6	12	CASSQVYSPLHF
.	TRBV28	TRBJ1-5	13	CASTAQRNQPQHF
.	TRBV7-2	TRBJ2-6	16	CASSLFGLSGANVLTF
TRBD2	TRBV3-1/TRBV3-2	TRBJ2-2	16	CASSPPAGAHTGELFF
.	TRBV7-8	TRBJ1-2	15	CASSLLGDPNYGYTF
TRBD1	TRBV6-1	TRBJ1-6	16	CASSEAGTGIYSPLHF
.	TRBV3-1/TRBV3-2	TRBJ2-3	14	CASSRMRSADTQYF
.	TRBV5-5	TRBJ1-4	14	CASSSADVVEKLFF
.	TRBV5-1	TRBJ1-5	16	CASSLPREGRDQPQHF
.	TRBV6-6	TRBJ1-5	13	CASTDRIGQPQHF
.	TRBV15	TRBJ1-4	12	CATSRGNEKLFF
.	TRBV7-8	TRBJ2-7	11	CASSPQYEQYF
.	TRBV3-1/TRBV3-2	TRBJ1-1	12	CASSQEERRAFF
.	TRBV5-4	TRBJ2-2	15	CASSLDRANTGELFF
TRBD1	TRBV27	TRBJ1-2	14	CASRMPGTGSGYTF
.	TRBV10-1	TRBJ1-3	15	CASRETDLSGNTIYF
.	TRBV28	TRBJ1-5	15	CASSLGGALNQPQHF
.	TRBV5-5	TRBJ1-4	13	CASSSGQNEKLFF
TRBD1	TRBV11-2	TRBJ1-1	13	CASSLEPGQEAFF
.	TRBV14	TRBJ1-1	15	CASSPVGGGDTEAFF
.	TRBV7-3	TRBJ1-2	15	CASSLGPGEYESYTF
.	TRBV7-9	TRBJ1-6	19	CASSLAREGKSSYNSPLHF
.	TRBV2	TRBJ1-2	15	CASSPSGRQPYGYTF
TRBD1	TRBV7-9	TRBJ1-5	15	CASSLTGGGGQPQHF
.	TRBV6-6	TRBJ2-3	15	CASRGTAGRTDTQYF
TRBD2	TRBV3-1/TRBV3-2	TRBJ2-7	15	CASSPSAGVNYEQYF
TRBD1	TRBV16	TRBJ2-1	19	CASSPREIRTGTDPNEQFF
.	TRBV25-1	TRBJ1-2	13	CASSVSGTAGYTF